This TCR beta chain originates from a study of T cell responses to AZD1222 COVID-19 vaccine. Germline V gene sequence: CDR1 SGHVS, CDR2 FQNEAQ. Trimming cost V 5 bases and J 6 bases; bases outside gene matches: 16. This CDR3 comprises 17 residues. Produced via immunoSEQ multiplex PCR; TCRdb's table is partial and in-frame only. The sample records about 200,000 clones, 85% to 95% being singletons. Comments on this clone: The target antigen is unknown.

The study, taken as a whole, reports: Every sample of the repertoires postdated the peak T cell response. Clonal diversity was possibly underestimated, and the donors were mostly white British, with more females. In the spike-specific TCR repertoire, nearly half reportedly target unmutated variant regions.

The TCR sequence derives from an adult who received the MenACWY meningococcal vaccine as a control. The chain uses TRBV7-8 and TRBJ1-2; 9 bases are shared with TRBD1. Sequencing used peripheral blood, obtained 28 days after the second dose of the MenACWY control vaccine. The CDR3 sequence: CASSMWIRDRERNGYTF. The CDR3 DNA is TGTGCCAGCAGCATGTGGATCCGGGACAGGGAAAGGAATGGCTACACCTTC. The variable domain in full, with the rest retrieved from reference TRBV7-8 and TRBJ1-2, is GAGVSQSPRYKVAKRGQDVALRCDPISGHVSLFWYQQALGQGPEFLTYFQNEAQLDKSGLPSDRFFAERPEGSVSTLKIQRTQQEDSAVYLCASSMWIRDRERNGYTFGSGTRLTVV.